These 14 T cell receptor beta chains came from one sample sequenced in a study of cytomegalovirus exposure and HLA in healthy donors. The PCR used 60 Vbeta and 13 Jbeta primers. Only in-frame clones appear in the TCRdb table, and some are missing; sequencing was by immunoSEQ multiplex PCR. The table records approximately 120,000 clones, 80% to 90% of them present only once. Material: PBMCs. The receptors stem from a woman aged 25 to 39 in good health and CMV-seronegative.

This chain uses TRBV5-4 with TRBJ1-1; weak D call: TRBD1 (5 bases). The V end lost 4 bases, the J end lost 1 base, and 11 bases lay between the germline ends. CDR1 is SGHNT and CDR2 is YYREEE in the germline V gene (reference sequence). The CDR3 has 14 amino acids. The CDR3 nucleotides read TGTGCCAGCAGCCCAGGGTTTGCGAACACTGAAGCTTTCTTT. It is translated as CASSPGFANTEAFF.

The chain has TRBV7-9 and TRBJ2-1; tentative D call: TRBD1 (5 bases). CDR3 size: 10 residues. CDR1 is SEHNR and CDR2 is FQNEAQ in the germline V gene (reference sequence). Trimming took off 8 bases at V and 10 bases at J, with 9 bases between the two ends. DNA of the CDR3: TGTGCCAGCGGGGCAGCAGAGCAGTTCTTC. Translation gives CASGAAEQFF.

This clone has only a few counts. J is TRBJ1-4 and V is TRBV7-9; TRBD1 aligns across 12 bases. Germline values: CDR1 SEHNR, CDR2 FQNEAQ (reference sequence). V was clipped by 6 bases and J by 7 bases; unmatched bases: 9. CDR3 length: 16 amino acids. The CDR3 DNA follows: TGTGCCAGCAGTTCCGGGACAGGGGGCTTCGTTGAAAAACTGTTTTTT. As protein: CASSSGTGGFVEKLFF.

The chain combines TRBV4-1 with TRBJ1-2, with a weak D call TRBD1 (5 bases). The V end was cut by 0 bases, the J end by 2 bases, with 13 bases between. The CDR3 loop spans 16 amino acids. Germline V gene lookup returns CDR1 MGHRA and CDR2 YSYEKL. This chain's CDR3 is CASSQDRWEGNYGYTF. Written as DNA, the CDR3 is TGCGCCAGCAGCCAAGATCGATGGGAGGGGAACTATGGCTACACCTTC.

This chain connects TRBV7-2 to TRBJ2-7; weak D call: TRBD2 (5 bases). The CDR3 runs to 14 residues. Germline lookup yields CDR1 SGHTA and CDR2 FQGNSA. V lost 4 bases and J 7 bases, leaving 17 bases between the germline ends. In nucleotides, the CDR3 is TGTGCCAGCAGCTACGACTTCCTGGAGGAGGAGCAGTACTTC. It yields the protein CASSYDFLEEEQYF.

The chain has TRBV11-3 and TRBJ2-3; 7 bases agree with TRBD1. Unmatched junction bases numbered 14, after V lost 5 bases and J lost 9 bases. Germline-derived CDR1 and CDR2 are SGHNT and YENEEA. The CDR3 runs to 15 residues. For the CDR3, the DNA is TGTGCCAGCAGCCCCGACACAGACCGAGGGGGCACGCAGTATTTT. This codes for CASSPDTDRGGTQYF.

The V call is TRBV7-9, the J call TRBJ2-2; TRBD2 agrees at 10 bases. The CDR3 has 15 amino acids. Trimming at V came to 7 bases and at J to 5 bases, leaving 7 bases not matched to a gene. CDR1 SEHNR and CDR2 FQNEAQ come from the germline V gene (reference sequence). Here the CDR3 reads CASIPELAGTGELFF. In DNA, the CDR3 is TGTGCCAGCATCCCCGAACTAGCGGGAACCGGGGAGCTGTTTTTT.

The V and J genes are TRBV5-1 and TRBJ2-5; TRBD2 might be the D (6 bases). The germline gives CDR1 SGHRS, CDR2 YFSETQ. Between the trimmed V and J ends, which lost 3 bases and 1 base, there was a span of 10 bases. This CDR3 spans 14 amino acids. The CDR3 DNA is TGCGCCAGCAGCTCCCGGGACTTCCAAGAGACCCAGTACTTC. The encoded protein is CASSSRDFQETQYF.

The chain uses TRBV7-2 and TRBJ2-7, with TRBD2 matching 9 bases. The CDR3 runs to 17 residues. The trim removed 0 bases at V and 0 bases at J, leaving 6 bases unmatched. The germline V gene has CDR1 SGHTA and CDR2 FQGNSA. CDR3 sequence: CASSLAGSGGSSYEQYF. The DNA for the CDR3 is TGTGCCAGCAGCTTAGCAGGTAGCGGGGGCAGCTCCTACGAGCAGTACTTC.

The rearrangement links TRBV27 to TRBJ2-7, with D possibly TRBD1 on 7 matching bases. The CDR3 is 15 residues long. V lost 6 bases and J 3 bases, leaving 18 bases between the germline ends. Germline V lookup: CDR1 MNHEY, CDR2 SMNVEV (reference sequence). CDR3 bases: TGTGCCAGCAGGCCCGGTGGAGGGGGCGTCTACGAGCAGTACTTC. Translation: CASRPGGGGVYEQYF.

CDR3 sequence reads: CASSLKVWGPTGELFF. In DNA form, the CDR3 reads TGTGCCAGCAGCTTGAAGGTGTGGGGCCCCACCGGGGAGCTGTTTTTT. This chain uses TRBV5-6 with TRBJ2-2, with TRBD1 as a possible D gene (5 bases). The germline V gene encodes CDR1 SGHDT and CDR2 YYEEEE. The CDR3 is 16 residues long. Trimming took off 1 base at V and 4 bases at J, with 14 bases between the two ends.

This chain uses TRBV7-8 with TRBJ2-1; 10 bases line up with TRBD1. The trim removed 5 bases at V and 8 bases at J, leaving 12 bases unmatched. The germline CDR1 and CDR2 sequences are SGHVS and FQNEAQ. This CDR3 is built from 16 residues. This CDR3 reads CASSPYYRDRGHEQFF. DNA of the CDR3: TGTGCCAGCAGCCCGTACTACCGGGACAGGGGCCATGAGCAGTTCTTC.

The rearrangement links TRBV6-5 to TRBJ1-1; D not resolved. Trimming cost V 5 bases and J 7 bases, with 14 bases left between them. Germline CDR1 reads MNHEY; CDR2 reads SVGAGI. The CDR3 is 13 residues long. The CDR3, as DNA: TGTGCCAGCAGTCCTCCGGGCGGGTTTGAAGCTTTCTTT. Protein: CASSPPGGFEAFF.

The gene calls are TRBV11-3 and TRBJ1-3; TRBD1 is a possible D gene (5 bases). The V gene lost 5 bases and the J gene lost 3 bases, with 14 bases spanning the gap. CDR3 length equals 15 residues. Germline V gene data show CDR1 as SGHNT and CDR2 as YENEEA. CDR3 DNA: TGTGCCAGCAGCGCCGATTTGGGGCATGGAAACACCATATATTTT. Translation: CASSADLGHGNTIYF.